The 23 T cell receptor beta chains presented below share a single source sample, sequenced in a study of blood T cell repertoires in COVID-19. The protocol was immunoSEQ multiplex PCR, while the TCRdb copy is restricted to in-frame clones and leaves out a portion. The repertoire holds over 25,000 clones, with 80% to 90% as singletons. The specimen sequenced was peripheral blood. Source of these receptors: a human donor in a cohort sampled during active COVID-19. The donor label of this sample is uncertain.

The gene calls are TRBV29-1 and TRBJ1-1; D perhaps matches TRBD1 (5 bases). Looked up from germline, CDR1 is SQVTM and CDR2 is ANQGSEA. The length of the CDR3 is 13 residues. V was pared by 5 bases and J by 0 bases, with 10 bases between. In DNA form, the CDR3 reads TGCAGCGTTTCACAGGTCATGAACACTGAAGCTTTCTTT. Translation gives CSVSQVMNTEAFF.

V is TRBV19 and J is TRBJ2-7; D is possibly TRBD1 (6 bases). Germline V lookup: CDR1 LNHDA, CDR2 SQIVND (reference sequence). CDR3 length: 14 residues. Trimming cost V 2 bases and J 4 bases, with 12 bases left between them. CDR3 residues: CASSISGHLYEQYF. The CDR3 nucleotides are TGTGCCAGTAGTATATCGGGACACCTGTACGAGCAGTACTTC.

The rearrangement joins TRBV5-1 to TRBJ2-3; 7 bases are a match to TRBD2. The V gene's germline CDR1 is SGHRS and CDR2 YFSETQ. V was pared by 0 bases and J by 6 bases, with 4 bases of the junction left unmatched. The length of the CDR3 is 14 residues. The CDR3 loop is CASSLVGEGDTQYF. DNA of the CDR3: TGCGCCAGCAGCTTGGTCGGGGAGGGGGATACGCAGTATTTT.

This chain uses TRBV21-1 with TRBJ2-7; no DNA check was done on the table's D call, TRBD1. TRBV21-1 is labeled a pseudogene. This CDR3 spans 13 amino acids. The CDR3 is CASRGRSPYEQYF. The CDR3 DNA is TGTGCCAGCAGGGGGCGGTCACCCTACGAGCAGTACTTC.

The V and J genes are TRBV9 and TRBJ2-7; 11 bases are shared with TRBD1. CDR1 and CDR2 from the germline V gene are SGDLS and YYNGEE. The CDR3 totals 15 residues. With 4 bases clipped from V and 5 bases from J, the junction kept 8 bases outside the gene matches. The CDR3 loop reads CASSPRTGGRDEQYF. CDR3 sequence (DNA): TGTGCCAGCAGCCCTCGGACAGGGGGCAGGGACGAGCAGTACTTC.

The J gene is TRBJ1-5, the V gene TRBV6-5; 11 bases match TRBD1. CDR1 MNHEY and CDR2 SVGAGI come from the germline V gene. V was pared by 6 bases and J by 4 bases, with 5 bases of the junction left unmatched. CDR3 length: 15 residues. The CDR3 loop reads CASRGDRGTNQPQHF. DNA for the CDR3: TGTGCCAGCAGGGGGGACAGGGGGACTAATCAGCCCCAGCATTTT.

The chain is built from TRBV21-1 and TRBJ2-3; whether TRBD2, the table's D call, matches the DNA was not checked. TRBV21-1 is described as a pseudogene. The CDR3 covers 14 residues. The CDR3 region has the DNA TGTGCCAGCAGCAAAGGAGGTTTACCAGATACGCAGTATTTT. Amino acid sequence: CASSKGGLPDTQYF.

This sequence joins TRBV27 and TRBJ2-1, with 12 bases identical to TRBD2. With 4 bases clipped from V and 9 bases from J, the junction kept 4 bases outside the gene matches. Germline CDR1 MNHEY, CDR2 SMNVEV (reference sequence). The CDR3 has 14 residues. The CDR3 sequence: CASSSSGGAGEQFF. The CDR3 bases are TGTGCCAGCAGTTCTAGCGGGGGGGCCGGTGAGCAGTTCTTC.

The rearrangement joins TRBV3-1 (or the pseudogene TRBV3-2) to TRBJ1-2; the D gene is possibly TRBD1 (6 bases). The V and J ends lost 1 base and 0 bases respectively, with 9 bases between them. The CDR3 sequence is 15 residues long. Germline CDR1 is LGHDT and CDR2 is YNNKEL (reference sequence). Here the CDR3 reads CASSQGTVANYGYTF. The CDR3 coding sequence is TGTGCCAGCAGCCAAGGGACAGTAGCTAACTATGGCTACACCTTC.

The chain has TRBV5-8 and TRBJ1-6, with a tentative D call TRBD1 (5 bases). The V end was cut by 2 bases, the J end by 6 bases, with 18 bases between. Germline CDR1 reads SGHTS; CDR2 reads YDEGEE. This CDR3 is 17 amino acids long. The CDR3 DNA reads as TGTGCCAGCAGCTTCGGGGGAACCGGGACGATTAATTCACCCCTCCACTTT. Its protein product is CASSFGGTGTINSPLHF.

The chain is built from TRBV11-3 and TRBJ2-2; 15 bases are a match to TRBD2. J gave up 7 bases and V 5 bases, and 5 bases lay outside the gene matches. Germline-derived CDR1 and CDR2 are SGHNT and YENEEA. This CDR3 comprises 16 residues. The CDR3 DNA reads as TGTGCCAGCAGCCGGACTAGCGGGGGGGCCAGCGGGGAGCTGTTTTTT. Amino acid sequence: CASSRTSGGASGELFF.

V and J are TRBV9 and TRBJ1-1; unclear D gene. V lost 0 bases and J 11 bases, leaving 20 bases between the germline ends. There are 15 residues in the CDR3. Germline-derived CDR1 and CDR2 are SGDLS and YYNGEE. This CDR3 reads CASSVGEQWEGRAFF. The CDR3 nucleotides read TGTGCCAGCAGCGTAGGGGAGCAGTGGGAGGGCAGGGCTTTCTTT.

The CDR3, as DNA: TGTGCCTGGAGTGTAGGCCGTAGCGGGGGGAACAATGAGCAGTTCTTC. This translates into CAWSVGRSGGNNEQFF. The chain couples TRBV30 to TRBJ2-1; the match to TRBD2 covers 10 bases. The CDR3 covers 16 residues. Germline assignment: CDR1 GTSNPN and CDR2 SVGIG (reference sequence). The J segment lost 5 bases and the V segment lost 0 bases, leaving 7 bases of the junction unmatched.

V gene TRBV6-4 combines with J gene TRBJ2-5, with D possibly matching TRBD1 (5 bases). The CDR3 contains 13 residues. CDR1 is MRHNA, CDR2 SNTAGT, per germline. V was clipped by 7 bases and J by 5 bases, with 14 bases between them. The CDR3 region has the DNA TGTGCCAGCACTGGCCGGACAATGGAGACCCAGTACTTC. Protein: CASTGRTMETQYF.

This chain uses TRBV3-1 (or the pseudogene TRBV3-2) with TRBJ2-7; TRBD2 aligns across 11 bases. V dropped 0 bases and J dropped 6; count of bases not matched to a gene: 4. The CDR3 has 15 amino acids. Germline-derived CDR1 and CDR2 are LGHDT and YNNKEL (reference sequence). The CDR3 bases are TGTGCCAGCAGCCAAGAAAAGGGACTAGCGGCCGAGCAGTACTTC. The encoded protein is CASSQEKGLAAEQYF.

The rearrangement links TRBV4-1 to TRBJ2-1, with TRBD2 matching 10 bases. This CDR3 contains 18 residues. V trimming: 0 bases; J trimming: 0 bases; junction bases outside the gene matches: 5. Per germline, CDR1 MGHRA and CDR2 YSYEKL. CDR3 residues: CASSQDTSGARSYNEQFF. In DNA, the CDR3 is TGCGCCAGCAGCCAAGATACTAGCGGGGCTCGCTCCTACAATGAGCAGTTCTTC.

V and J are TRBV3-1 (or the pseudogene TRBV3-2) and TRBJ2-7, with D perhaps matching TRBD1 (6 bases). Germline V gene data show CDR1 as LGHDT and CDR2 as YNNKEL (reference sequence). The CDR3 totals 14 residues. Deletions cut 3 bases from V and 6 bases from J, with 15 bases between. The CDR3 bases are TGTGCCAGCAGCCAGACAGGCCCTCGAGGCGAGCAGTACTTC. Translated: CASSQTGPRGEQYF.

This clone was detected only a few times. The chain joins TRBV7-9 to TRBJ1-1; 7 positions match TRBD1. Per the germline V gene, CDR1 is SEHNR and CDR2 is FQNEAQ (reference sequence). V gave up 5 bases and J gave up 2 bases; unmatched junction bases: 8. CDR3 length equals 15 residues. CDR3 sequence (DNA): TGTGCCAGCAGCCTAAGGGGACAGAGTAACACTGAAGCTTTCTTT. Its translation is CASSLRGQSNTEAFF.

V usage is TRBV15 and J usage is TRBJ1-3; 8 positions match TRBD1. The CDR3 totals 18 residues. After removal of 3 bases from V and 3 bases from J, the junction contained 13 bases not matched to a gene. Germline V gives CDR1 LNHNV, CDR2 YYDKDF (reference sequence). The CDR3 region is CATSRGVSGGSGGNTIYF. The CDR3, as DNA: TGTGCCACCAGCAGGGGAGTGTCAGGGGGCTCTGGTGGAAACACCATATATTTT.

The J gene is TRBJ1-6, the V gene TRBV19; 10 bases fit TRBD1. V lost 1 base and J lost 7; bases outside the gene matches: 4. The CDR3 loop spans 16 amino acids. The germline CDR1 and CDR2 sequences are LNHDA and SQIVND (reference sequence). The CDR3 DNA reads as TGTGCCAGTAGTATAGGCGGACAGGGGGTAAATTCACCCCTCCACTTT. Translating gives CASSIGGQGVNSPLHF.

With regard to this clone: The DNA is omitted, as the CDR3 cannot be located on it reliably, and the CDR3 follows TCRdb's listing. This rearrangement joins TRBV2 to TRBJ1-1. Germline assignment: CDR1 SNHLY and CDR2 FYNNEI. 13 amino acids form the CDR3, both terminal residues included. CDR3 sequence: CASSSGENTEAFF.

The chain carries TRBV18 and TRBJ1-6, with D possibly TRBD1 on 5 matching bases. The CDR3 runs 15 residues. V was pared by 3 bases and J by 5 bases, with 11 bases between. CDR1 and CDR2 (germline): KGHSH, LQKENI. The CDR3 DNA is TGTGCCAGCTCACCGAGACAGACCGATAATTCACCCCTCCACTTT. This gives the protein CASSPRQTDNSPLHF. Looking up the rest from reference TRBV18 and TRBJ1-6 gives the full variable domain: NAGVMQNPRHLVRRRGQEARLRCSPMKGHSHVYWYRQLPEEGLKFMVYLQKENIIDESGMPKERFSAEFPKEGPSILRIQQVVRGDSAAYFCASSPRQTDNSPLHFGNGTRLTVT.

The rearrangement links TRBV4-2 to TRBJ2-3; weak D call: TRBD2 (6 bases). This CDR3 has 14 residues. V shed 1 base and J shed 4 bases, with 9 bases lying between them. Germline V gene data show CDR1 as LGHNA and CDR2 as YNFKEQ. The CDR3 is CASSQVAGPDTQYF. The CDR3 DNA is TGTGCCAGCAGCCAAGTCGCGGGGCCAGATACGCAGTATTTT.